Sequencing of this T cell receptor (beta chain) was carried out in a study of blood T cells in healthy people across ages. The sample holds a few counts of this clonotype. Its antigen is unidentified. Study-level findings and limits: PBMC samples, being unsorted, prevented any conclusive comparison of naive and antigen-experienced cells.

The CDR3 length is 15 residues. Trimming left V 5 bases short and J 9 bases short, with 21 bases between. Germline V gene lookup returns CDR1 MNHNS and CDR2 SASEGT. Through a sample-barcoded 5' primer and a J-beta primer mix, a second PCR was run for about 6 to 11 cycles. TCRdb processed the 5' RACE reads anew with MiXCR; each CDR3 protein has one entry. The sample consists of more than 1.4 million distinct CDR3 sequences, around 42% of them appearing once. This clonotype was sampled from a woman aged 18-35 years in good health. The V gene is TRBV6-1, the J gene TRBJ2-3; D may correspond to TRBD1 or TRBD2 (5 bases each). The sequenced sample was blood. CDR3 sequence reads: CASSPSRDARWTQYF. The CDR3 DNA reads TGTGCCAGCAGTCCCTCCCGGGACGCCCGTTGGACGCAGTATTTT.